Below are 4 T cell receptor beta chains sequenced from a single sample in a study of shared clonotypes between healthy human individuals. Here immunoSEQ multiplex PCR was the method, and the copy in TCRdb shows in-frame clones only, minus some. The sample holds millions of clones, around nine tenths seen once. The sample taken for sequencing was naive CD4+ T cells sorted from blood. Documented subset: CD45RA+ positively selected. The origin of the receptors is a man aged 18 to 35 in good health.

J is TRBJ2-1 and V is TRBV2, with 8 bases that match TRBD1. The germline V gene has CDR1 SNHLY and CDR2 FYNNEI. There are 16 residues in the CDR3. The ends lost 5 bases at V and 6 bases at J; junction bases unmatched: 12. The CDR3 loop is CASSIRTGNPGNEQFF. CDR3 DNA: TGTGCCAGCAGTATCCGGACAGGGAATCCGGGCAATGAGCAGTTCTTC.

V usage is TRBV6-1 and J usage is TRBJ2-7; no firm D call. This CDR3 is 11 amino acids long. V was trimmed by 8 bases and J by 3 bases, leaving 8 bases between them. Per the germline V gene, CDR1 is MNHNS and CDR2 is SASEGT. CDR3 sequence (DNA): TGTGCCAGCCTGGTTCTCTACGAGCAGTACTTC. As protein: CASLVLYEQYF.

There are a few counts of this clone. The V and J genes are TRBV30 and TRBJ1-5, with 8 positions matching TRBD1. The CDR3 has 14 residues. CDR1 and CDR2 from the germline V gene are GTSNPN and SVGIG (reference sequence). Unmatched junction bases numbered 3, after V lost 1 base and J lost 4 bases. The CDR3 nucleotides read TGTGCCTGGAGTGATGGACAGGGTAATCAGCCCCAGCATTTT. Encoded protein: CAWSDGQGNQPQHF.

CDR3 residues: CASSVGVFTEAFF. The DNA for the CDR3 is TGTGCCAGCAGCGTAGGGGTGTTCACTGAAGCTTTCTTT. The chain employs TRBV9 and TRBJ1-1; D call uncertain. CDR3 length: 13 amino acids. Per germline, CDR1 SGDLS and CDR2 YYNGEE. The V gene lost 0 bases and the J gene lost 4 bases, with 7 bases spanning the gap.